Below, 11 T cell receptor beta chains from the same sample are listed, as sequenced in a study of OX40 agonist ivuxolimab in advanced cancers. The data were produced by immunoSEQ multiplex PCR, yet TCRdb's version contains in-frame clones alone and is incomplete. The sample has tens of thousands of clones, roughly 91% seen once; the top ten hold 1.5% to 2%. Sequences were derived from CD4+ or CD8+ T cells sorted from blood, sampled in a trial of the OX40 agonist ivuxolimab. These receptors were collected from an adult with an advanced solid tumor such as melanoma, head and neck, liver or kidney cancer.

The chain links TRBV7-6 to TRBJ1-4; D unresolved. The germline gives CDR1 SGHVS, CDR2 FNYEAQ. Trimming stripped 1 base from V and 6 bases from J, with 12 bases between. There are 15 residues in the CDR3. The CDR3 bases are TGTGCCAGCAGCTTAGGATCCGGGAGGGATGAAAAACTGTTTTTT. Translating gives CASSLGSGRDEKLFF.

The chain employs TRBV11-3 and TRBJ2-5; the match to TRBD2 covers 13 bases. The ends lost 5 bases at V and 3 bases at J; junction bases unmatched: 3. Germline V gene lookup returns CDR1 SGHNT and CDR2 YENEEA. The CDR3 is 15 amino acids. This CDR3 is CASSPGTSGEETQYF. The CDR3 DNA reads TGTGCCAGCAGCCCCGGGACTAGCGGGGAAGAGACCCAGTACTTC.

With respect to this clone: A read error may produce the germline difference seen at one junction end. The gene calls are TRBV28 and TRBJ2-7; D gene ambiguous. Germline V gives CDR1 MDHEN, CDR2 SYDVKM. The length of the CDR3 is 13 residues. The CDR3 DNA is TGTGCCAGCAGTCCCGGGTCTCAACGCGAGGAGTACTTC. This sequence encodes CASSPGSQREEYF.

The genes are TRBV6-5 and TRBJ1-5, with D maybe TRBD1 (5 bases). This CDR3 is built from 13 residues. The V and J ends lost 5 bases and 9 bases respectively, with 14 bases between them. CDR1 MNHEY and CDR2 SVGAGI come from the germline V gene. The CDR3 region has the DNA TGTGCCAGCAGTGAATCGGGGCCGGGGCCCCAGCATTTT. It codes for CASSESGPGPQHF.

The rearrangement links TRBV28 to TRBJ1-5; 8 bases match TRBD1. This CDR3 region has 15 residues. V lost 6 bases to trimming and J lost 11 bases; unmatched junction nucleotides: 15. Germline loops: CDR1 MDHEN, CDR2 SYDVKM. CDR3 in DNA: TGTGCCAGCAGCACGACAGGGGCCCAGAAAGGGGCCCAGCATTTT. Its translation is CASSTTGAQKGAQHF.

The chain links TRBV6-4 to TRBJ2-1, with D perhaps TRBD1 (6 bases). V was trimmed by 6 bases and J by 7 bases, leaving 10 bases between them. Germline V gene lookup returns CDR1 MRHNA and CDR2 SNTAGT. This CDR3 comprises 12 residues. The CDR3 sequence is CASRGAGNEQFF. The CDR3 DNA is TGTGCCAGCAGGGGGGCCGGGAATGAGCAGTTCTTC.

The chain is built from TRBV29-1 and TRBJ1-1; D unresolved. Germline CDR1 is SQVTM and CDR2 is ANQGSEA. The CDR3 loop spans 12 amino acids. Trimming left V 2 bases short and J 11 bases short, with 15 bases between. Written as DNA, the CDR3 is TGCAGCGTTGAACCCGGTAGAGCCGGGGCTTTCTTT. Translated, it gives CSVEPGRAGAFF.

This chain links TRBV11-2 with TRBJ2-2; 10 bases line up with TRBD1. The CDR3 length is 15 residues. Trimming took 4 bases from V and 7 from J; bases not matched to a gene: 6. Germline assignment: CDR1 SGHAT and CDR2 FQNNGV. CDR3 DNA: TGTGCCAGCAGCTCCACCGGGACAGGGGACGGGGAGCTGTTTTTT. It encodes CASSSTGTGDGELFF.

In nucleotides, the CDR3 is TGTGCCAGCAGAGGGGGGAGCAATCAGCCCCAGCATTTT. Amino acids: CASRGGSNQPQHF. This chain uses TRBV2 with TRBJ1-5, with D perhaps TRBD1 (6 bases). Deletions cut 6 bases from V and 1 base from J, with 7 bases between. The CDR3 spans 13 residues. Germline V gives CDR1 SNHLY, CDR2 FYNNEI.

The chain couples TRBV14 to TRBJ1-1; maybe TRBD1 (5 bases). Per the germline V gene, CDR1 is SGHDN and CDR2 is FVKESK. CDR3 size: 17 residues. Trimming removed 2 bases from V and 0 bases from J, with 16 bases in between. For the CDR3, the DNA is TGTGCCAGCAGCCAAAAAGACCTATGGGGGATGAACACTGAAGCTTTCTTT. As protein: CASSQKDLWGMNTEAFF.

The chain recombines TRBV7-9 with TRBJ2-7; D is ambiguous. The CDR3 has 12 residues. The germline V and J ends were trimmed by 5 bases and 3 bases, with 8 bases remaining between them. Germline V gives CDR1 SEHNR, CDR2 FQNEAQ (reference sequence). The CDR3 sequence is CASSPQVYEQYF. DNA for the CDR3: TGTGCCAGCAGCCCCCAGGTCTACGAGCAGTACTTC.